This T cell receptor beta chain is drawn from a study of vaccination effects on CD4 cells after COVID-19 (dated by TCRdb to about 2022). Regarding the research as a whole: Participants received two doses of either the BNT162b2 or the mRNA-1273 mRNA SARS-CoV-2 vaccine. Pre-vaccine samples were collected from two convalescent patients 16 days and one week before the first dose, corresponding to 142 and 148 days after COVID-19 diagnosis. The study compared SARS-CoV-2 spike-specific CD4+ TCR repertoires before and after mRNA vaccination in COVID-19 convalescent patients and infection-naive vaccine recipients. Altogether, 10 COVID-19 convalescent patients and a handful of SARS-CoV-2-naive healthy vaccine recipients made up the full study. The Oncomine TCR Beta short-read assay on an Illumina iSeq 100 was used to sequence cultures from other donors in the study.

The germline V gene specifies SGHRS as CDR1 and YFSETQ as CDR2. The CDR3 contains 15 residues, cysteine and phenylalanine counted. Here the CDR3 DNA is all that survives: 45 bases in frame from base 1. Between the V and J ends, shortened by 4 bases and 3 bases respectively, the junction contains 14 bases. Broader findings and caveats from the paper: For convalescent patients, new clones induced by the vaccine made up most of the post-vaccine spike-reactive repertoire, and these new clones were largely distinct from the clones induced by infection. Only a small number of convalescent patients were included, and no early post-infection timepoints were available, which limited the study. Both infection-induced and vaccine-induced clones contracted markedly at late post-vaccination timepoints, which is consistent with waning T cell responses.

To identify antigen-specific CD4+ T cell clonotypes by their expansion, the ViraFEST assay first stimulated PBMC with viral peptide pools and then applied TCR sequencing. After more than nine days of culture, CD4+ T cells were isolated with the EasySep CD4+ T cell isolation kit. Convalescent patients had PCR-confirmed SARS-CoV-2 infection between March and December 2020, before Alpha, Beta and Delta variants emerged in the United States. Roughly 2.1 million PBMC per well were cultured in IMDM with around 5.3% human AB serum, 9 to 10 IU/ml IL-2 and gentamicin, plus 10 ug/ml peptides. On days 3 and 7, half of the culture medium was replaced with fresh IL-2-containing medium. Unless noted otherwise, every peptide stimulation condition was grown in triplicate wells. PBMC were separated from whole blood using Ficoll-Paque Plus gradient centrifugation and were then either cryopreserved at -140C or used fresh. The overlapping peptide pools covered the spike proteins of SARS-CoV-2 as well as those of the common cold coronaviruses HCoV-NL63, HCoV-OC43 and HCoV-229E. Genomic DNA was extracted from cultured CD4+ T cells with the QIAamp micro DNA kit.

Library preparation employed the immunoSEQ multiplex PCR assay. DNA from the CD4+ T cells that had been cultured and isolated underwent TCR beta CDR3 sequencing. The original methods were these. Non-productive TCR sequences were removed and reads were trimmed to the CDR3 region, keeping CDR3s of at least 7 amino acids. Antigen-specific clonotypes were identified with the MANAFEST web app by comparing expansion in peptide wells against reference cultures. For clones to be considered positive, expansion at FDR<0.05 versus reference and all other wells, an odds ratio above 5, and a frequency above 0.1% in two replicate wells were required. A clonotype was defined as cross-reactive if the clonotype was significantly expanded both in SARS-CoV-2 spike wells and in at least one common cold coronavirus spike condition. CDR3 similarity was assessed by Levenshtein distance with the stringdist R package, and unrooted trees were built with ape in R 3.6.1. TCRdb stores this immuneACCESS table with in-frame sequences only. Part of the clones is absent; in the studies checked, under half of the shortfall reflects unresolved V genes, and no reason is known for the rest. The V and J calls and clone size are taken from that table; D and trimming were inferred from the DNA. This sample comprises around 24,000 clones, approximately 76% of them detected only once. The ten top clones hold approximately 15% of the sample.

Comments on this clone: Its antigen remains undetermined. Base quality data are lacking; no much larger clone is found one base away.

The sequenced sample was CD4+ T cells from PBMCs cultured with SARS-CoV-2 spike peptides, obtained before COVID-19 vaccination. What the cell subset or site label conveys for this sample: SARS-CoV-2 spike overlapping peptide pool stimulation. This receptor was identified in a human donor who had a prior SARS-CoV-2 infection. The chain joins TRBV5-1 to TRBJ2-1; the D gene is possibly TRBD1, with 5 bases matching. CDR3 sequence: CASSGAGARYNEQFF. The base sequence is TGCGCCAGCAGCGGAGCTGGGGCTCGCTACAATGAGCAGTTCTTC.